This entry lists 27 T cell receptor beta chains sequenced from one sample in a study of a mutant IDH1 vaccine in newly diagnosed glioma. Clones were sequenced by immunoSEQ multiplex PCR, and TCRdb holds only the in-frame ones, with some missing. The table lists 30,000 to 40,000 clones, roughly 54% of them singletons, with about 11% in the top ten. The time point here: week 5, during vaccination. Every vaccination contained 300 ug of the mutant IDH1 20-mer peptide and was paired with topical imiquimod. What these receptors recognize is not known. Sequences were derived from PBMCs, sampled from a glioma patient whose treatment included an IDH1 peptide vaccine. These receptors were collected from a woman under 30 with glioma.

This clone was seen more than once but under ten times. The chain uses TRBV2 and TRBJ1-6; D not certain. Germline V CDR1 and CDR2: SNHLY, FYNNEI. The CDR3 sequence is 13 residues long. V lost 6 bases, J lost 7 bases, and 10 bases lay in between. CDR3 DNA sequence: TGTGCCAGCAGAATTGTTACCAATTCACCCCTCCACTTT. Protein: CASRIVTNSPLHF.

The rearrangement joins TRBV27 to TRBJ2-5, with D possibly being TRBD2 (6 bases). The CDR3 is 16 amino acids. Trimming took 5 bases from V and 5 from J, leaving 21 bases between them. Germline CDR1 reads MNHEY; CDR2 reads SMNVEV (reference sequence). CDR3 sequence: CASSPRVGGSGETQYF. Written as DNA, the CDR3 is TGTGCCAGCAGTCCCCGGGTTGGAGGGAGCGGCGAGACCCAGTACTTC.

There are a few counts of this clone. As DNA, the CDR3 is TGCGCCAGCAGACCGCACACCGGGGAGCTGTTTTTT. Protein sequence: CASRPHTGELFF. The gene calls are TRBV5-1 and TRBJ2-2; D is unresolved. Between the trimmed V and J ends, which lost 5 bases and 3 bases, there was a span of 5 bases. Per germline, CDR1 SGHRS and CDR2 YFSETQ. The CDR3 contains 12 residues. The full variable domain, rest sourced from reference TRBV5-1 and TRBJ2-2, is KAGVTQTPRYLIKTRGQQVTLSCSPISGHRSVSWYQQTPGQGLQFLFEYFSETQRNKGNFPGRFSGRQFSNSRSEMNVSTLELGDSALYLCASRPHTGELFFGEGSRLTVL.

The V call is TRBV19, the J call TRBJ2-7, with 7 positions matching TRBD2. J gave up 0 bases and V 2 bases, and 4 bases lay outside the gene matches. The CDR3 sequence is 15 residues long. Germline CDR1 is LNHDA and CDR2 is SQIVND (reference sequence). CDR3 residues: CASSISGGLSYEQYF. The CDR3, as DNA: TGTGCCAGTAGTATATCGGGAGGCCTCTCCTACGAGCAGTACTTC. Full variable domain (remainder filled in from reference TRBV19 and TRBJ2-7): DGGITQSPKYLFRKEGQNVTLSCEQNLNHDAMYWYRQDPGQGLRLIYYSQIVNDFQKGDIAEGYSVSREKKESFPLTVTSAQKNPTAFYLCASSISGGLSYEQYFGPGTRLTVT.

V gene TRBV14 combines with J gene TRBJ2-5, with unresolved D. CDR1 is SGHDN and CDR2 is FVKESK in the germline V gene. V was cut by 3 bases and J by 5 bases, with 7 bases left in between. CDR3 length: 12 residues. DNA of the CDR3: TGTGCCAGCAGCCAGATCCGGGAGACCCAGTACTTC. It yields the protein CASSQIRETQYF.

There are a few counts of this clone. The genes are TRBV28 and TRBJ2-7; TRBD2 aligns across 7 bases. Germline V gene data show CDR1 as MDHEN and CDR2 as SYDVKM. The CDR3 is 13 amino acids. With V trimmed by 5 bases and J by 0 bases, 1 base remained unmatched. CDR3: CASSLAVSYEQYF. The CDR3 nucleotides read TGTGCCAGCAGTCTAGCGGTCTCCTACGAGCAGTACTTC.

Notes on this clone: The sample has other DNA sequences that encode this CDR3 too. J is TRBJ2-7 and V is TRBV7-6; TRBD2 matches 13 bases. CDR3 length: 16 residues. Germline CDR1 reads SGHVS; CDR2 reads FNYEAQ. J lost 3 bases, V lost 1 base, and 3 bases had no gene match. This chain's CDR3 is CASSLGGLAGNYEQYF. The CDR3 DNA reads TGTGCCAGCAGCTTAGGGGGACTAGCGGGGAACTACGAGCAGTACTTC. The full variable domain, rest sourced from reference TRBV7-6 and TRBJ2-7, is GAGVSQSPRYKVTKRGQDVALRCDPISGHVSLYWYRQALGQGPEFLTYFNYEAQQDKSGLPNDRFSAERPEGSISTLTIQRTEQRDSAMYRCASSLGGLAGNYEQYFGPGTRLTVT.

This clone was picked up one time. V and J are TRBV9 and TRBJ2-7; D unresolved. Trimming pared 2 bases from V and 3 bases from J, leaving 9 bases between. CDR3 size: 13 residues. From germline, CDR1 is SGDLS and CDR2 YYNGEE. CDR3 DNA: TGTGCCAGCAGCGTTCAAGACGACTACGAGCAGTACTTC. Its translation: CASSVQDDYEQYF.

This clone was counted between two and nine times. The rearrangement uses TRBV7-9 and TRBJ1-4; no firm D call. V shed 5 bases and J shed 3 bases, with 13 bases lying between them. This CDR3 spans 15 amino acids. The germline V gene has CDR1 SEHNR and CDR2 FQNEAQ (reference sequence). The chain's CDR3 is CASSRDGPPNEKLFF. CDR3 nucleotides: TGTGCCAGCAGCAGAGACGGACCACCTAATGAAAAACTGTTTTTT.

The V call is TRBV6-4, the J call TRBJ1-6; D is ambiguous. CDR1 and CDR2 from the germline V gene are MRHNA and SNTAGT. Trimming pared 3 bases from V and 7 bases from J, leaving 10 bases between. The CDR3 covers 14 residues. CDR3 nucleotide sequence: TGTGCCAGCAGTGAGGAGGGAGAGAATTCACCCCTCCACTTT. It yields the protein CASSEEGENSPLHF.

V usage is TRBV28 and J usage is TRBJ1-2; 9 bases map to TRBD1. Germline assignment: CDR1 MDHEN and CDR2 SYDVKM. The junction had 7 bases not matched to a gene; V was cut back by 4 bases and J by 7 bases. The CDR3 has 14 residues. CDR3 sequence (DNA): TGTGCCAGCAGTTACATACAGGGGGCGGGTGGCTACACCTTC. Its translation: CASSYIQGAGGYTF.

The chain links TRBV7-2 to TRBJ1-4; possibly TRBD1 for D (5 bases). The CDR3 sequence is 16 residues long. Per germline, CDR1 SGHTA and CDR2 FQGNSA. V shed 1 base and J shed 6 bases, with 15 bases lying between them. The CDR3 loop reads CASSLVLGLRDEKLFF. The CDR3 nucleotides read TGTGCCAGCAGCTTAGTGTTGGGGCTCCGGGATGAAAAACTGTTTTTT. Variable domain in full (rest from reference TRBV7-2 and TRBJ1-4): GAGVSQSPSNKVTEKGKDVELRCDPISGHTALYWYRQSLGQGLEFLIYFQGNSAPDKSGLPSDRFSAERTGGSVSTLTIQRTQQEDSAVYLCASSLVLGLRDEKLFFGSGTQLSVL.

The V and J genes are TRBV6-6 and TRBJ1-2; possibly TRBD1 for D (6 bases). V lost 2 bases and J 0 bases, leaving 13 bases between the germline ends. This CDR3 is built from 16 residues. CDR1 MNHNY and CDR2 SVGAGI come from the germline V gene (reference sequence). The CDR3 nucleotides read TGTGCCAGCAGTTACCCCCGGACAGTCTCTAACTATGGCTACACCTTC. It translates to CASSYPRTVSNYGYTF.

The chain combines TRBV6-1 with TRBJ1-3; D is ambiguous. Per the germline V gene, CDR1 is MNHNS and CDR2 is SASEGT. The CDR3 totals 13 residues. The ends were cut back, 5 bases at V and 2 bases at J, with 7 bases in the middle. CDR3 in amino acids: CASSTGAGNTIYF. The CDR3, as DNA: TGTGCCAGCAGTACCGGGGCTGGAAACACCATATATTTT.

By share, this clone counts as medium-sized. The chain joins TRBV19 to TRBJ1-1, with D unresolved. CDR1 and CDR2 (germline): LNHDA, SQIVND (reference sequence). Trimming took 4 bases from V and 3 from J, leaving 0 bases between them. The CDR3 sequence is 10 residues long. CDR3 sequence: CASSNTEAFF. The CDR3 coding sequence is TGTGCCAGTAGTAACACTGAAGCTTTCTTT.

The chain recombines TRBV7-2 with TRBJ2-7, with 12 bases fitting TRBD2. Germline V CDR1 and CDR2: SGHTA, FQGNSA. The CDR3 is 16 amino acids. J gave up 7 bases and V 3 bases, and 10 bases lay outside the gene matches. CDR3 loop: CASSFQRLAGAEEQYF. The CDR3 DNA follows: TGTGCCAGCAGCTTTCAGAGACTAGCGGGAGCAGAGGAGCAGTACTTC.

This clone was detected a few times. V is TRBV2 and J is TRBJ2-2; perhaps TRBD1 as D (6 bases). V shed 9 bases and J shed 5 bases, with 16 bases lying between them. This CDR3 has 14 residues. CDR1 is SNHLY and CDR2 is FYNNEI in the germline V gene. The CDR3 bases are TGTGCCAGTAACAGGGTTGGGGATACCGGGGAGCTGTTTTTT. This translates into CASNRVGDTGELFF.

The J gene is TRBJ2-6, the V gene TRBV6-1; TRBD1 or TRBD2 may be the D gene (5 bases each). The CDR3 is 17 amino acids. Trimming shortened V by 4 bases and J by 2 bases, and 15 bases separated the two germline ends. Germline lookup yields CDR1 MNHNS and CDR2 SASEGT. The CDR3 sequence: CASSGWWGTAGANVLTF. In DNA form, the CDR3 reads TGTGCCAGCAGTGGGTGGTGGGGGACCGCTGGGGCCAACGTCCTGACTTTC.

The chain's CDR3 is CASSLTFEAFF. DNA for the CDR3: TGTGCCAGCAGTTTAACCTTTGAAGCTTTCTTT. The chain combines TRBV28 with TRBJ1-1, with D hard to call. V was shortened by 2 bases and J by 7 bases, with 5 bases between the two germline ends. Germline-derived CDR1 and CDR2 are MDHEN and SYDVKM. This CDR3 comprises 11 residues.

CDR3 sequence (DNA): TGTGCCAGCAGTTACTCGGGGGCTACAGATACGCAGTATTTT. Translation: CASSYSGATDTQYF. The chain combines TRBV6-5 with TRBJ2-3; the D gene is possibly TRBD1 (6 bases). CDR3 length: 14 amino acids. V was pared by 0 bases and J by 3 bases, with 7 bases between. The V gene's germline CDR1 is MNHEY and CDR2 SVGAGI.

V and J are TRBV7-2 and TRBJ2-1, with 9 positions matching TRBD2. Germline CDR1 and CDR2: SGHTA and FQGNSA. The CDR3 is made up of 16 amino acids. J was trimmed by 3 bases and V by 1 base; bases with no gene match: 4. The CDR3, as DNA: TGTGCCAGCAGCTTAGACGCGGGAGGGTACTACAATGAGCAGTTCTTC. Translation: CASSLDAGGYYNEQFF.

This sequence joins TRBV11-1 and TRBJ2-2, with 7 bases lining up with TRBD2. Germline CDR1 is SGHAT and CDR2 is FQDESV (reference sequence). This CDR3 contains 15 residues. J was trimmed by 8 bases and V by 1 base; bases with no gene match: 7. CDR3 in amino acids: CASSLESGGPGELFF. For the CDR3, the DNA is TGTGCCAGCAGCTTAGAGTCGGGAGGTCCAGGGGAGCTGTTTTTT.

The table lists this clone with a count of one. J is TRBJ2-5 and V is TRBV5-1, with 12 bases lining up with TRBD1. This CDR3 is built from 16 residues. J was trimmed by 4 bases and V by 0 bases; bases with no gene match: 4. Looked up from germline, CDR1 is SGHRS and CDR2 is YFSETQ. The CDR3 nucleotides read TGCGCCAGCAGCTTGGGAGGGACAGGGGGCAGAGAGACCCAGTACTTC. It specifies CASSLGGTGGRETQYF.

This CDR3 reads CSVEDSRSPTNEKLFF. The CDR3 DNA reads TGCAGCGTTGAAGATTCTCGGAGTCCAACTAATGAAAAACTGTTTTTT. The chain combines TRBV29-1 with TRBJ1-4; no firm D call. Germline V gene sequence: CDR1 SQVTM, CDR2 ANQGSEA. The CDR3 extends over 16 amino acids. V lost 0 bases and J 0 bases, leaving 11 bases between the germline ends.

The CDR3 sequence: CASSARLRDYNSPLHF. The CDR3 region has the DNA TGTGCCAGCAGCGCCCGTCTCAGGGATTATAATTCACCCCTCCACTTT. The chain employs TRBV9 and TRBJ1-6, with a weak D call TRBD1 (5 bases). Germline V gives CDR1 SGDLS, CDR2 YYNGEE. Trimming removed 3 bases at V and 4 bases at J, with 14 bases between. This CDR3 is 16 amino acids long.

This chain connects TRBV19 to TRBJ2-7; D possibly corresponds to TRBD2 (6 bases). Germline V gene data show CDR1 as LNHDA and CDR2 as SQIVND (reference sequence). The CDR3 consists of 16 residues. Trimming removed 3 bases at V and 4 bases at J, with 19 bases between. CDR3 in amino acids: CASSIGTAVGGYEQYF. CDR3 DNA: TGTGCCAGTAGTATCGGGACGGCCGTTGGGGGGTACGAGCAGTACTTC.

The V and J genes are TRBV2 and TRBJ1-2; the match to TRBD1 covers 7 bases. Losses at the gene ends were 7 bases for V and 3 bases for J; bases not matched to a gene: 20. The CDR3 runs 18 residues. Per germline, CDR1 SNHLY and CDR2 FYNNEI. CDR3 DNA: TGTGCCAGCACCGAAACAAGGAGCGACAGGGATCCCTACTATGGCTACACCTTC. Residues: CASTETRSDRDPYYGYTF.